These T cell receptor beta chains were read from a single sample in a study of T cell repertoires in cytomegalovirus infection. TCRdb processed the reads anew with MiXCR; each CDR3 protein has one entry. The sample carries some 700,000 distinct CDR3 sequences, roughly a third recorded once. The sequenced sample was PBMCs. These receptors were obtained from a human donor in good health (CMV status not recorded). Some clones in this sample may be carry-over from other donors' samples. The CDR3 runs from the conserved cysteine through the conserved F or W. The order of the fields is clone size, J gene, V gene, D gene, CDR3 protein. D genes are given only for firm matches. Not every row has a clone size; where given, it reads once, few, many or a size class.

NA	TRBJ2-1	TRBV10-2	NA	CASSEMGEQFF
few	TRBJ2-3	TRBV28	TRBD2	CASSFERGRGTDTQYF
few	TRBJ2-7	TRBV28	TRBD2	CASGGGKSSTYEQYF
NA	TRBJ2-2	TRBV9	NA	CASSVEFRGSMFF
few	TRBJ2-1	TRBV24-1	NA	CATSDLPGAVINEQFF
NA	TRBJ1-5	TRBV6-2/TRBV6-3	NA	CASSPHRSSNQPQHF
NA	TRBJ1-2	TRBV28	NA	CASSLLLAGYTF
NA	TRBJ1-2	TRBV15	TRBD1	CATSKNRDRWDGYTF
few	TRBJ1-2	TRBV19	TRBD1	CASTQGAQLGYTF
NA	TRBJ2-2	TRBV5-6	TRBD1	CASRHTGGAGELFF
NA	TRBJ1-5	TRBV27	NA	CASSYGGGGGNQPQHF
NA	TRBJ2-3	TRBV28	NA	CASSPPGFHTDTQYF
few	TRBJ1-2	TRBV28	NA	CASSIQDYGYTF
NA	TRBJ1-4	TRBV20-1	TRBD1	CSARSGQGAYRAEKLFF
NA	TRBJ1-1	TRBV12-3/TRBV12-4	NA	CASSFEEGSTEAFF
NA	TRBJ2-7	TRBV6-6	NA	CARSRLTVTYEQYF
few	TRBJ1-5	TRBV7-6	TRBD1	CASSLESGQINQPQHF
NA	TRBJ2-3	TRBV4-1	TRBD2	CASSQDPGGADTQYF
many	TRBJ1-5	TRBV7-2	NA	CASSLTGYPQHF
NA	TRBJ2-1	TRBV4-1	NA	CASSSVLRSDEQFF
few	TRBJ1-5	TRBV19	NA	CASSIGGGQPQHF
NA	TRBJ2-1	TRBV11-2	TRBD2	CASSLTPGLGKGEEQFF
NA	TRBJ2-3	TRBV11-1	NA	CASSPGPITYTDTQYF
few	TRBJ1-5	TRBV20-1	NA	CSARRGWDVNQPQHF
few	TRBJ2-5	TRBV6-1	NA	CASSDGLSGTTQETQYF
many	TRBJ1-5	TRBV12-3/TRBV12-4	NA	CASSLGPGIGNQPQHF
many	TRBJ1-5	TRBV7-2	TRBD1	CASSLASIGTGNQPQHF
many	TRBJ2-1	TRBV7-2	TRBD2	CASSLVASGSREQFF
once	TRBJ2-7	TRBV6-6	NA	CASRAPSYEQYF
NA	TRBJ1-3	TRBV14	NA	CASSHRPGGHGNTISF
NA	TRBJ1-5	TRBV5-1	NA	CASKRDSSNQPQHF
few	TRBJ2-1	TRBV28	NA	CASSFPPSHEQFF
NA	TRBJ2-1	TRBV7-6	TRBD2	CASSPFWVAGKTYNEQFF
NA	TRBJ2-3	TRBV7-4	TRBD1	CASSSGGGQGAYF
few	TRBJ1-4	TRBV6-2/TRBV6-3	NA	CASSTTGNLDEKLFF
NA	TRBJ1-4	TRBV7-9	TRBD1	CASSSARGTGDDGKLFF
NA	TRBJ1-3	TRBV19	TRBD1	CASSSYGTGGANTIYF
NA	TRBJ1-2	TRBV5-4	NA	CASSFDAGNYGYTF
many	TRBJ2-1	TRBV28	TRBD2	CASSLRVRAGGNNEQFF
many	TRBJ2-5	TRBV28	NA	CASSLQGLETQYF
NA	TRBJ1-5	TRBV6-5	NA	CASSYSITRGQPQHF
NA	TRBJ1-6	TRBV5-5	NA	CASSLGLNSPLHF
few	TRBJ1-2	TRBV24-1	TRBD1	CATSEPGQGDGYTF
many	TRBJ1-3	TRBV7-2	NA	CASSPQGRGNTIYF
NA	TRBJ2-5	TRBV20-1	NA	CSATDSGWLSGEGLEETQYF
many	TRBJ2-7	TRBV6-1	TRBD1	CASRQDRGLNEQYF
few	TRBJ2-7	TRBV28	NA	CASSLMGPLYEQYF
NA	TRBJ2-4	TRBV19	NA	CASHLPGDIQYF